This entry lists 26 T cell receptor beta chains sequenced from one sample in a study of blood T cells in healthy people across ages. Then a second PCR, running roughly 7 to 11 cycles, was carried out with a sample-barcoded 5' primer and a J-beta primer mix. TCRdb itself ran the 5' RACE reads through MiXCR, one entry per CDR3 protein. Of about 1.4 million distinct CDR3 sequences detected, around 59% appear once; the ten largest clones hold 5% to 7%. The sequencing input was blood. The receptors originated from a man younger than 35 in good health.

The rearrangement joins TRBV3-1 to TRBJ1-2; D unresolved. Trimming took off 6 bases at V and 4 bases at J, with 15 bases between the two ends. Germline CDR1 and CDR2: LGHDT and YNNKEL (reference sequence). This CDR3 contains 14 residues. The CDR3 DNA is TGTGCCAGCAGTTTCTCAGGAATAGTCTATGGCTACACCTTC. Protein sequence: CASSFSGIVYGYTF.

This clonotype has only a few counts. The chain is built from TRBV29-1 and TRBJ2-1; D may be TRBD1 (5 bases). Germline assignment: CDR1 SQVTM and CDR2 ANQGSEA. The CDR3 sequence is 14 residues long. Trimming took 7 bases from V and 3 from J, leaving 16 bases between them. The CDR3 nucleotides are TGCAGCGGGTTACAGGAGAGCAACTACAATGAGCAGTTCTTC. This translates into CSGLQESNYNEQFF.

This chain links TRBV27 with TRBJ2-7; TRBD1 agrees at 8 bases. This CDR3 is 14 amino acids long. Looked up from germline, CDR1 is MNHEY and CDR2 is SMNVEV (reference sequence). The junction had 5 bases not matched to a gene; V was cut back by 5 bases and J by 2 bases. This chain's CDR3 is CASSPTTGAYEQYF. In DNA form, the CDR3 reads TGTGCCAGCAGTCCCACGACAGGGGCCTACGAGCAGTACTTC.

The chain employs TRBV6-5 and TRBJ2-1; possible D gene TRBD2, 7 bases. CDR1 MNHEY and CDR2 SVGAGI come from the germline V gene. Trimming left V 0 bases short and J 8 bases short, with 11 bases between. CDR3 length: 14 amino acids. The CDR3 nucleotides are TGTGCCAGCAGTTACTCGGGGGGGGCCTATGAGCAGTTCTTC. Amino acid sequence: CASSYSGGAYEQFF.

On this clonotype: Its ends do not fully match the called genes, so a read error is possible. The chain employs TRBV5-1 and TRBJ1-2, with D hard to call. The CDR3 loop spans 15 amino acids. Germline assignment: CDR1 SGHRS and CDR2 YFSETQ. The CDR3 reads CANSPGSGANYGYTF. The CDR3 bases are TGCGCCAACAGCCCTGGATCGGGCGCGAACTATGGCTACACCTTC.

This clonotype has a handful of counts. This sequence joins TRBV29-1 and TRBJ1-2; tentative D call: TRBD1 (6 bases). The germline CDR1 and CDR2 sequences are SQVTM and ANQGSEA. This CDR3 is built from 12 residues. V was trimmed by 3 bases and J by 8 bases, leaving 13 bases between them. CDR3 sequence: CSVDGGAEGYTF. The CDR3 coding sequence is TGCAGCGTTGACGGGGGCGCGGAGGGCTACACCTTC. Filled out from reference TRBV29-1 and TRBJ1-2, the complete variable domain reads SAVISQKPSRDICQRGTSLTIQCQVDSQVTMMFWYRQQPGQSLTLIATANQGSEATYESGFVIDKFPISRPNLTFSTLTVSNMSPEDSSIYLCSVDGGAEGYTFGSGTRLTVV.

This clonotype has more than one count but fewer than ten. The CDR3 protein is CSVSSAHEQYF. The DNA of the CDR3 is TGCAGCGTTTCCAGCGCCCACGAGCAGTACTTC. This sequence joins TRBV29-1 and TRBJ2-5; D not certain. The better agreement between TRBJ2-7 and the DNA end casts doubt on the J call. The germline V gene has CDR1 SQVTM and CDR2 ANQGSEA. The CDR3 runs 11 residues.

V is TRBV9 and J is TRBJ2-3; possibly TRBD2 for D (5 bases). The CDR3 has 16 amino acids. In germline, CDR1 is SGDLS, CDR2 YYNGEE. V lost 4 bases and J 1 base, leaving 16 bases between the germline ends. CDR3 coding DNA: TGTGCCAGCAGCACCCATGTAGTCGGGGGCACAGATACGCAGTATTTT. Translating gives CASSTHVVGGTDTQYF.

Details on this clonotype: At one of its ends the junction is not consistent with the germline gene, which may arise from a read error. The chain has TRBV27 and TRBJ2-2; D uncertain. The V gene's germline CDR1 is MNHEY and CDR2 SMNVEV (reference sequence). This CDR3 has 13 residues. CDR3 DNA sequence: TGTACCAGCAGTTTCTCAAACACCGGGGAGCTGTTTTTT. Residues: CTSSFSNTGELFF.

The chain recombines TRBV20-1 with TRBJ2-7, with unresolved D. The CDR3 contains 14 residues. Germline-derived CDR1 and CDR2 are DFQATT and SNEGSKA (reference sequence). V lost 2 bases, J lost 5 bases, and 16 bases lay in between. The CDR3 reads CSARNPRLWNEQYF. CDR3 coding DNA: TGCAGTGCTAGAAACCCTAGGCTCTGGAACGAGCAGTACTTC.

The V gene is TRBV20-1, the J gene TRBJ2-7, with 11 bases fitting TRBD2. The assigned J gene may be wrong: the sequence end matches TRBJ2-5 better. Germline values: CDR1 DFQATT, CDR2 SNEGSKA (reference sequence). The CDR3 spans 13 residues. Written as DNA, the CDR3 is TGCAGTGTCCCGACTAGCGGGACGGAGACCCAGTACTTC. This codes for CSVPTSGTETQYF.

The rearrangement links TRBV12-3 or TRBV12-4 to TRBJ1-1; TRBD1 is a possible D gene (5 bases). Trimming cost V 6 bases and J 7 bases, with 12 bases left between them. The CDR3 totals 12 residues. CDR3 in DNA: TGTGCCAGCAGACTGGGGGTTGTTGAAGCTTTCTTT. Amino acids: CASRLGVVEAFF.

This sequence joins TRBV5-5 and TRBJ2-3; no firm D call. CDR1 and CDR2 from the germline V gene are SGHKS and YYEKEE (reference sequence). The V end lost 4 bases, the J end lost 2 bases, and 11 bases lay between the germline ends. The CDR3 contains 14 residues. The CDR3 region is CASSPKHFTDTQYF. DNA of the CDR3: TGTGCCAGCAGCCCCAAACACTTCACAGATACGCAGTATTTT.

The chain links TRBV10-3 to TRBJ2-1; a possible D gene is TRBD2 (6 bases). V lost 0 bases and J 0 bases, leaving 12 bases between the germline ends. Germline lookup yields CDR1 ENHRY and CDR2 SYGVKD. This CDR3 comprises 17 residues. The CDR3: CAISESGGSYSYNEQFF. CDR3 nucleotides: TGTGCCATCAGTGAGTCGGGGGGAAGCTACTCCTACAATGAGCAGTTCTTC.

The chain couples TRBV4-1 to TRBJ2-7; the D call may be TRBD1 or TRBD2 (5 bases each). Germline CDR1 and CDR2: MGHRA and YSYEKL. The V gene lost 5 bases and the J gene lost 2 bases, with 16 bases spanning the gap. The CDR3 runs to 15 residues. CDR3 sequence (DNA): TGCGCCAGCAGCTCAAGTCCGGGACGGACCTACGAGCAGTACTTC. Translating gives CASSSSPGRTYEQYF.

The rearrangement joins TRBV5-4 to TRBJ2-7; 15 bases fit TRBD2. The CDR3 runs to 16 residues. Germline V gives CDR1 SGHNT, CDR2 YYREEE (reference sequence). V gave up 6 bases and J gave up 7 bases; unmatched junction bases: 11. The CDR3 nucleotides read TGTGCCAGCACCCACCAGGGACTAGCGGGGGGTAATGAGCAGTACTTC. Its protein is CASTHQGLAGGNEQYF.

V and J are TRBV2 and TRBJ2-5; no clear D gene. Germline V gene data show CDR1 as SNHLY and CDR2 as FYNNEI. The CDR3 spans 12 residues. Trimming took 6 bases from V and 1 from J, leaving 6 bases between them. This CDR3 reads CASRQSQETQYF. As DNA, the CDR3 is TGTGCCAGCAGGCAGTCCCAAGAGACCCAGTACTTC.

The gene calls are TRBV9 and TRBJ2-4, with 7 bases fitting TRBD1. The J call is uncertain, as TRBJ2-7 better fits the DNA end. Germline loops: CDR1 SGDLS, CDR2 YYNGEE. CDR3 length: 15 amino acids. The CDR3 coding sequence is TGTGCCAGCAGCGTAACGGACAGGTTCCCCTACGAGCAGTACTTC. Its translation: CASSVTDRFPYEQYF.

This chain uses TRBV27 with TRBJ2-2, with 11 bases lining up with TRBD2. The germline CDR1 and CDR2 sequences are MNHEY and SMNVEV (reference sequence). This CDR3 region has 17 residues. V lost 5 bases, J lost 0 bases, and 5 bases stayed unmatched. CDR3: CASSPTSGRPNTGELFF. The CDR3 coding sequence is TGTGCCAGCAGTCCCACTAGCGGGAGACCGAACACCGGGGAGCTGTTTTTT.

The gene calls are TRBV20-1 and TRBJ1-5, with D unresolved. Germline V lookup: CDR1 DFQATT, CDR2 SNEGSKA (reference sequence). V lost 0 bases and J lost 3, with 6 bases in between. The CDR3 length is 13 residues. CDR3 loop: CSARDPTNQPQHF. CDR3 sequence (DNA): TGCAGTGCTAGAGACCCCACCAATCAGCCCCAGCATTTT.

This chain uses TRBV4-2 with TRBJ2-3; D gene uncertain. CDR1 is LGHNA, CDR2 YNFKEQ, per germline. The CDR3 extends over 15 amino acids. The ends were cut back, 0 bases at V and 0 bases at J, with 7 bases in the middle. CDR3 loop: CASSQDPRSTDTQYF. In DNA, the CDR3 is TGTGCCAGCAGCCAAGACCCTAGGAGCACAGATACGCAGTATTTT.

The rearrangement links TRBV10-3 to TRBJ2-7; D may be TRBD1 (7 bases). From germline, CDR1 is ENHRY and CDR2 SYGVKD. The length of the CDR3 is 17 residues. The V end was cut by 3 bases, the J end by 1 base, with 19 bases between. CDR3 sequence: CAISDGNGQGGSYEQYF. In DNA form, the CDR3 reads TGTGCCATCAGTGATGGGAATGGTCAGGGGGGATCCTACGAGCAGTACTTC.

This clonotype was seen once. V is TRBV14 and J is TRBJ2-1, with D perhaps assigned TRBD1 or TRBD2 (5 bases each). Germline assignment: CDR1 SGHDN and CDR2 FVKESK. Trimming stripped 0 bases from V and 2 bases from J, with 11 bases between. The CDR3 extends over 16 amino acids. The CDR3 reads CASSQERGPPYNEQFF. The CDR3 DNA follows: TGTGCCAGCAGCCAAGAACGGGGCCCGCCCTACAATGAGCAGTTCTTC.

V gene TRBV4-1 combines with J gene TRBJ2-1; D unresolved. Germline V CDR1 and CDR2: MGHRA, YSYEKL. The V and J ends lost 2 bases and 9 bases respectively, with 14 bases between them. CDR3 size: 14 residues. Here the CDR3 reads CASSQFPSSGEQFF. The CDR3 DNA reads TGCGCCAGCAGCCAATTCCCCTCCTCCGGTGAGCAGTTCTTC.

The rearrangement links TRBV2 to TRBJ2-1, with 11 bases aligning to TRBD2. The J call may be wrong; the DNA end is better matched by TRBJ2-7. Germline V gives CDR1 SNHLY, CDR2 FYNNEI. This CDR3 contains 15 residues. As DNA, the CDR3 is TGTGCCAGCAGTGCACTAGCGGGGGAGTACAATGAGCAGTACTTC. It specifies CASSALAGEYNEQYF.

The chain combines TRBV20-1 with TRBJ2-7; 7 bases fit TRBD2. The CDR3 extends over 13 amino acids. Per germline, CDR1 DFQATT and CDR2 SNEGSKA (reference sequence). V gave up 6 bases and J gave up 7 bases; unmatched junction bases: 12. As DNA, the CDR3 is TGCAGTGCGGGACCTAGCGGCAACAATGAGCAGTACTTC. This codes for CSAGPSGNNEQYF.